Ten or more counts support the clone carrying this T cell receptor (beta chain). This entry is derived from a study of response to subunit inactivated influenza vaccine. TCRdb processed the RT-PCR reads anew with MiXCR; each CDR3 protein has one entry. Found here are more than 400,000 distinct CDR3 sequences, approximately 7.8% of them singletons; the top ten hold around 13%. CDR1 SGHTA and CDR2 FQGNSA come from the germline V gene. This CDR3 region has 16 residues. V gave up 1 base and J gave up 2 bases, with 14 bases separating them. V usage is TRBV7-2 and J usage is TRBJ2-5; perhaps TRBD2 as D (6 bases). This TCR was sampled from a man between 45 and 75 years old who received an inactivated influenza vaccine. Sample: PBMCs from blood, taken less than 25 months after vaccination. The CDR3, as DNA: TGTGCCAGCAGCTTAGGCGGGGCAGGGTGGCAAGAGACCCAGTACTTC. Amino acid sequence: CASSLGGAGWQETQYF. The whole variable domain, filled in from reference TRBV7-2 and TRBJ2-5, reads GAGVSQSPSNKVTEKGKDVELRCDPISGHTALYWYRQSLGQGLEFLIYFQGNSAPDKSGLPSDRFSAERTGGSVSTLTIQRTQQEDSAVYLCASSLGGAGWQETQYFGPGTRLLVL.